This T cell receptor (beta chain) originates from a study of T cells in Graves' hyperthyroidism and ophthalmopathy. Study overall: Blood was drawn when the patient was first diagnosed and still untreated.

Regions amplified from RNA transcripts were the TCR beta CDR3 regions. The HTBI primer set drove a first-round RT-PCR of the TCR CDR3. TCRdb itself ran the multiplex PCR reads through MiXCR, one entry per CDR3 protein. The table lists some 400,000 distinct CDR3 sequences, over 15% of them singletons, with 3% to 4.5% in the top ten. Overall study results and limits: Most thyroid-expanded clonotypes above 0.001 were also found in blood.

Exclusions: uncontrolled infection, other autoimmune disease, pregnancy, lactation. CDR1 is LGHDT, CDR2 YNNKEL, per germline (reference sequence). J lost 10 bases, V lost 0 bases, and 11 bases had no gene match. This CDR3 spans 15 amino acids. This clonotype was counted at least ten times. Its antigen is still unknown. The TCR was taken from a woman aged 18-29 years with Graves' hyperthyroidism. The sample consisted of blood. The chain is built from TRBV3-1 and TRBJ2-5; 7 bases match TRBD1. The CDR3 DNA reads TGTGCCAGCAGCCAAGATCCGGAGAGGGGGCACGACCAGTACTTC. It encodes CASSQDPERGHDQYF.